The 26 T cell receptor beta chains presented below share a single source sample, sequenced in a study of sequential checkpoint blockade in melanoma. The treatment denotes: randomized to nivolumab then ipilimumab (arm A) or the reverse (arm B). Only in-frame clones appear in the TCRdb table, and some are missing; sequencing was by immunoSEQ multiplex PCR. This table holds about 18,000 clones, 72% found once. The sample in question was CD8+ T cells sorted from blood (inferred from file names), obtained from a patient given nivolumab and ipilimumab in sequence. Every receptor here comes from a human donor with melanoma.

There are a few counts of this clone. V gene TRBV11-2 combines with J gene TRBJ1-2, with D possibly TRBD1 on 6 matching bases. V shed 3 bases and J shed 6 bases, with 20 bases lying between them. There are 16 residues in the CDR3. Germline loops: CDR1 SGHAT, CDR2 FQNNGV. The CDR3 loop reads CASSFPLLQGFNGYTF. CDR3 DNA: TGTGCCAGCAGCTTTCCGCTTTTACAGGGATTTAATGGCTACACCTTC.

The gene calls are TRBV5-8 and TRBJ2-7; weak D call: TRBD2 (5 bases). With 0 bases removed from V and 9 bases from J, the gap between germline ends came to 19 bases. This CDR3 region has 15 residues. CDR1 is SGHTS and CDR2 is YDEGEE in the germline V gene. CDR3 nucleotides: TGTGCCAGCAGCTTGGGGACTGCCGCCTACGAGGTGCAGTACTTC. Its translation: CASSLGTAAYEVQYF.

J is TRBJ1-2 and V is TRBV6-5, with TRBD1 matching over 7 bases. Per germline, CDR1 MNHEY and CDR2 SVGAGI. The CDR3 spans 14 residues. The junction had 8 bases not matched to a gene; V was cut back by 6 bases and J by 4 bases. The CDR3 DNA sequence: TGTGCCAGCAGATTTAAAGGACAGGTCTATGGCTACACCTTC. Translation gives CASRFKGQVYGYTF.

This clone was detected only once. The V gene is TRBV5-3, the J gene TRBJ2-7, with a weak D call TRBD1 (6 bases). TRBV5-3 is recorded as an ORF, its role being uncertain. There are 21 residues in the CDR3. Trimming took 0 bases from V and 3 from J, leaving 31 bases between them. The CDR3: CARSLDMGKGDYDHRDYEQYF. CDR3 DNA: TGTGCCAGAAGCTTGGACATGGGGAAGGGGGATTATGACCACAGGGACTACGAGCAGTACTTC.

The V and J genes are TRBV9 and TRBJ2-7, with D perhaps matching TRBD2 (6 bases). Germline assignment: CDR1 SGDLS and CDR2 YYNGEE. V lost 3 bases and J lost 1, with 8 bases in between. This CDR3 has 13 residues. The CDR3 nucleotides read TGTGCCAGCAGCGACGGGACTTCCTACGAGCAGTACTTC. Protein sequence: CASSDGTSYEQYF.

The chain employs TRBV9 and TRBJ1-2; D not resolved. The CDR3 is 13 residues long. Germline V gives CDR1 SGDLS, CDR2 YYNGEE. Trimming removed 4 bases from V and 5 bases from J, with 12 bases in between. CDR3 residues: CASSPDEVYGYTF. CDR3 nucleotide sequence: TGTGCCAGCAGCCCGGATGAGGTTTATGGCTACACCTTC. Variable domain in full (rest from reference TRBV9 and TRBJ1-2): DSGVTQTPKHLITATGQRVTLRCSPRSGDLSVYWYQQSLDQGLQFLIQYYNGEERAKGNILERFSAQQFPDLHSELNLSSLELGDSALYFCASSPDEVYGYTFGSGTRLTVV.

The rearrangement links TRBV7-9 to TRBJ2-7, with 9 bases that match TRBD2. With V trimmed by 5 bases and J by 0 bases, 8 bases remained unmatched. Germline V gives CDR1 SEHNR, CDR2 FQNEAQ (reference sequence). The CDR3 contains 16 residues. The CDR3 bases are TGTGCCAGCAGCCAAGAACTAGCGGGCCGCTCCTACGAGCAGTACTTC. Protein: CASSQELAGRSYEQYF.

This rearrangement joins TRBV5-6 to TRBJ1-5, with D uncertain. CDR1 and CDR2 (germline): SGHDT, YYEEEE. Trimming took 0 bases from V and 4 from J, leaving 11 bases between them. CDR3 size: 15 residues. CDR3 amino acids: CASSLGGNRNQPQHF. The CDR3 region has the DNA TGTGCCAGCAGCTTGGGAGGGAATCGAAATCAGCCCCAGCATTTT.

This clone appeared a few times. The CDR3 spells CASSLSSKRQPYEQYF. The CDR3 DNA sequence: TGTGCCAGCAGCCTCTCTTCGAAGAGACAGCCTTACGAGCAGTACTTC. The gene calls are TRBV5-8 and TRBJ2-7, with TRBD1 as a possible D gene (5 bases). The CDR3 runs 16 residues. The germline gives CDR1 SGHTS, CDR2 YDEGEE. V was trimmed by 4 bases and J by 4 bases, leaving 21 bases between them. Variable domain in full (rest from reference TRBV5-8 and TRBJ2-7): EAGVTQSPTHLIKTRGQQATLRCSPISGHTSVYWYQQALGLGLQFLLWYDEGEERNRGNFPPRFSGRQFPNYSSELNVNALELEDSALYLCASSLSSKRQPYEQYFGPGTRLTVT.

This clone turned up a few times. The chain recombines TRBV6-5 with TRBJ2-7, with D perhaps matching TRBD2 (6 bases). The germline gives CDR1 MNHEY, CDR2 SVGAGI. V dropped 6 bases and J dropped 7 bases, with 10 bases sitting between them. The CDR3 extends over 11 amino acids. Here the CDR3 reads CASSLRGEQYF. Written as DNA, the CDR3 is TGTGCCAGCAGCTTACGGGGGGAGCAGTACTTC.

The rearrangement links TRBV5-5 to TRBJ1-2, with 9 nucleotides matching TRBD1. Germline V lookup: CDR1 SGHKS, CDR2 YYEKEE (reference sequence). The ends lost 4 bases at V and 4 bases at J; junction bases unmatched: 5. The CDR3 runs 14 residues. CDR3 amino acids: CASSQDRGSYGYTF. CDR3 nucleotide sequence: TGTGCCAGCAGCCAGGACAGGGGATCCTATGGCTACACCTTC.

V and J are TRBV7-9 and TRBJ2-3, with D perhaps matching TRBD2 (6 bases). The V gene's germline CDR1 is SEHNR and CDR2 FQNEAQ (reference sequence). The CDR3 runs 16 residues. The V end was cut by 3 bases, the J end by 0 bases, with 13 bases between. CDR3 amino acids: CASSFSGGGSTDTQYF. The CDR3 DNA reads TGTGCCAGCAGCTTTTCCGGGGGAGGTAGCACAGATACGCAGTATTTT.

This clone was picked up one time. The chain carries TRBV28 and TRBJ2-5; 10 nucleotides agree with TRBD2. The J call may be wrong; the DNA end is better matched by TRBJ2-7. This CDR3 is built from 17 residues. Per germline, CDR1 MDHEN and CDR2 SYDVKM. Here the CDR3 reads CASSLSISGRLIYEQYF. The CDR3 coding sequence is TGTGCCAGCAGTTTATCTATTAGCGGGAGGCTGATCTACGAGCAGTACTTC.

J is TRBJ1-4 and V is TRBV6-5, with D possibly being TRBD1 (6 bases). Trimming pared 4 bases from V and 5 bases from J, leaving 14 bases between. This CDR3 is built from 15 residues. Germline lookup yields CDR1 MNHEY and CDR2 SVGAGI. CDR3 nucleotide sequence: TGTGCCAGCAGTTTACAGGGATGGAGCAATGAAAAACTGTTTTTT. Amino acids: CASSLQGWSNEKLFF.

J is TRBJ1-1 and V is TRBV4-1; 9 bases line up with TRBD1. CDR3 size: 16 residues. Germline assignment: CDR1 MGHRA and CDR2 YSYEKL. With 1 base clipped from V and 1 base from J, the junction kept 4 bases outside the gene matches. The CDR3 DNA is TGCGCCAGCAGCCAAGTACAGGGGGCCTCGAACACTGAAGCTTTCTTT. Amino acid sequence: CASSQVQGASNTEAFF.

The rearrangement joins TRBV25-1 to TRBJ1-3; a possible D gene is TRBD1 (5 bases). Looked up from germline, CDR1 is MGHDK and CDR2 is SYGVNS. With 2 bases removed from V and 1 base from J, the gap between germline ends came to 9 bases. This CDR3 has 15 residues. For the CDR3, the DNA is TGTGCCAGCAGTGAAGGCAGGGCTTCTGGAAACACCATATATTTT. Encoded protein: CASSEGRASGNTIYF.

The chain links TRBV5-1 to TRBJ2-7; weak D call: TRBD2 (5 bases). This CDR3 contains 13 residues. The V end was cut by 5 bases, the J end by 2 bases, with 11 bases between. Germline V gene lookup returns CDR1 SGHRS and CDR2 YFSETQ. CDR3 in amino acids: CASRSGGAYEQYF. In nucleotides, the CDR3 is TGCGCCAGCAGAAGCGGCGGAGCCTACGAGCAGTACTTC.

V and J are TRBV7-3 and TRBJ2-5; 7 bases agree with TRBD1. With V trimmed by 2 bases and J by 3 bases, 12 bases remained unmatched. Germline V CDR1 and CDR2: SGHTA, FQGTGA. This CDR3 is built from 17 residues. CDR3 nucleotide sequence: TGTGCCAGCAGCTTATCCCGACAGGGTACCGCGGAAGAGACCCAGTACTTC. It encodes CASSLSRQGTAEETQYF.

This clone was counted a single time. The rearrangement uses TRBV10-1 and TRBJ2-1; 11 bases are a match to TRBD2. Germline CDR1 is WNHNN and CDR2 is SYGVQD (reference sequence). The CDR3 contains 15 residues. V dropped 2 bases and J dropped 7; count of bases not matched to a gene: 4. CDR3 bases: TGCGCCAGCAGTGAGGTAGCGGGGGGGAAGAATGAGCAGTTCTTC. This sequence encodes CASSEVAGGKNEQFF.

This chain connects TRBV6-4 to TRBJ2-7; D may be TRBD2 (6 bases). The V and J ends lost 0 bases and 6 bases respectively, with 12 bases between them. Germline assignment: CDR1 MRHNA and CDR2 SNTAGT. CDR3 size: 14 residues. CDR3: CASSDSAGTAEQYF. The CDR3 DNA reads as TGTGCCAGCAGTGACTCCGCCGGGACTGCCGAGCAGTACTTC.

This clone has only one observation. V is TRBV9 and J is TRBJ2-7; TRBD1 matches 8 bases. Germline trimming cut 0 bases from V and 5 bases from J; bases unmatched to any gene: 4. The V gene's germline CDR1 is SGDLS and CDR2 YYNGEE. The CDR3 spans 14 residues. The CDR3 region is CASSVGQGLHEQYF. The CDR3 DNA reads as TGTGCCAGCAGCGTAGGACAGGGGCTCCACGAGCAGTACTTC.

This clone turned up a few times. The rearrangement joins TRBV15 to TRBJ2-7; no firm D call. The CDR3 has 14 residues. In germline, CDR1 is LNHNV, CDR2 YYDKDF (reference sequence). The germline V and J ends were trimmed by 0 bases and 9 bases, with 15 bases remaining between them. The CDR3 region is CATSRDIPSGGQYF. The DNA of the CDR3 is TGTGCCACCAGCAGAGATATCCCGTCTGGCGGGCAGTACTTC.

V usage is TRBV5-6 and J usage is TRBJ1-1, with TRBD1 identical over 9 bases. J lost 4 bases, V lost 4 bases, and 8 bases had no gene match. This CDR3 is built from 15 residues. CDR1 SGHDT and CDR2 YYEEEE come from the germline V gene. The DNA of the CDR3 is TGTGCCAGCAGCCGATGGGACAGGGTGGGCACTGAAGCTTTCTTT. As protein: CASSRWDRVGTEAFF.

The chain combines TRBV7-9 with TRBJ2-7, with TRBD1 matching 7 bases. Germline V gene data show CDR1 as SEHNR and CDR2 as FQNEAQ (reference sequence). V lost 4 bases, J lost 0 bases, and 6 bases stayed unmatched. The CDR3 contains 15 residues. The CDR3 DNA reads as TGTGCCAGCAGCTGGGACCGGGACAGCTCCTACGAGCAGTACTTC. Its translation is CASSWDRDSSYEQYF.

V and J are TRBV9 and TRBJ2-1, with D possibly TRBD2 on 7 matching bases. There are 13 residues in the CDR3. CDR1 SGDLS and CDR2 YYNGEE come from the germline V gene. The V gene lost 2 bases and the J gene lost 8 bases, with 11 bases spanning the gap. The CDR3 is CASSVAGADEQFF. Here the CDR3 DNA reads TGTGCCAGCAGCGTCGCGGGGGCCGATGAGCAGTTCTTC. Based on the CDR3 plus reference TRBV9 and TRBJ2-1, the full variable domain is DSGVTQTPKHLITATGQRVTLRCSPRSGDLSVYWYQQSLDQGLQFLIQYYNGEERAKGNILERFSAQQFPDLHSELNLSSLELGDSALYFCASSVAGADEQFFGPGTRLTVL.

This sequence joins TRBV28 and TRBJ2-7; the match to TRBD2 covers 12 bases. Germline lookup yields CDR1 MDHEN and CDR2 SYDVKM. The CDR3 is 19 residues long. J gave up 4 bases and V 3 bases, and 16 bases lay outside the gene matches. The CDR3 loop reads CASSFREQPTSGRGYEQYF. CDR3 DNA sequence: TGTGCCAGCAGTTTTAGGGAACAGCCGACTAGCGGGAGAGGATACGAGCAGTACTTC.